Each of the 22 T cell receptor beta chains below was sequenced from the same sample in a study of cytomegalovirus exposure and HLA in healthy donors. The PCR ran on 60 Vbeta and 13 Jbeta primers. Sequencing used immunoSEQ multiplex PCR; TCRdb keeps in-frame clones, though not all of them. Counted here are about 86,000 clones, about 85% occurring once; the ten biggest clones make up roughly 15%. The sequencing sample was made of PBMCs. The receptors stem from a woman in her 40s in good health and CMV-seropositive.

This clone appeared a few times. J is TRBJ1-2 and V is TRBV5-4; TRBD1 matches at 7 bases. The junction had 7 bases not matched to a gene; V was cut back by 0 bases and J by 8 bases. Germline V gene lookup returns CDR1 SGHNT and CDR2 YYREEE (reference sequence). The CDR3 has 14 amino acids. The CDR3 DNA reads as TGTGCCAGCAGCTTGGCCGGAACAGGGGAGGGCTACACCTTC. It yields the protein CASSLAGTGEGYTF.

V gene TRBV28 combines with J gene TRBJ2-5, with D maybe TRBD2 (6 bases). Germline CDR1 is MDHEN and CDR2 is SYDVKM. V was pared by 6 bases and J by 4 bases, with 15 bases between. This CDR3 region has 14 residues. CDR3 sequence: CASSRSGWGETQYF. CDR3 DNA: TGTGCCAGCAGCAGAAGCGGGTGGGGAGAGACCCAGTACTTC.

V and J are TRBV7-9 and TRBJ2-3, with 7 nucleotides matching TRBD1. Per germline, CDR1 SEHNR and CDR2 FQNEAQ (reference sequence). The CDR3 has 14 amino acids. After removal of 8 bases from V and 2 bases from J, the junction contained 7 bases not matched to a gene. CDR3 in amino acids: CASGVKGATDTQYF. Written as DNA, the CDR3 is TGTGCCAGCGGGGTGAAGGGGGCCACAGATACGCAGTATTTT.

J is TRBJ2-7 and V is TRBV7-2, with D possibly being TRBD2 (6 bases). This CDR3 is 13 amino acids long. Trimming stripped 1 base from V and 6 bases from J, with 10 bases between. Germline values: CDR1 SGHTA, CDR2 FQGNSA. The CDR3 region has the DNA TGTGCCAGCAGCTTAGGGGGACTCGGCGAGCAGTACTTC. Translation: CASSLGGLGEQYF.

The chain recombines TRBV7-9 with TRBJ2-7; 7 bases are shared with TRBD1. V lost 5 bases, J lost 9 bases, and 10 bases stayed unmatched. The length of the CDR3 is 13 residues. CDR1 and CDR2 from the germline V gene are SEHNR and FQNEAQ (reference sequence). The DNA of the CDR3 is TGTGCCAGCAGCCTGGACAGGTCTGAGAGGCAGTACTTC. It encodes CASSLDRSERQYF.

CDR3 nucleotides: TGTGCCAGCAGCTCCCTCGGGACACGGCAGGACGGACACGGGAAAGCTTTCTTT. Translated, it gives CASSSLGTRQDGHGKAFF. The chain joins TRBV7-6 to TRBJ1-1; D might be TRBD1 (6 bases). CDR3 length equals 18 residues. Trimming removed 4 bases from V and 9 bases from J, with 30 bases in between. Germline V gives CDR1 SGHVS, CDR2 FNYEAQ.

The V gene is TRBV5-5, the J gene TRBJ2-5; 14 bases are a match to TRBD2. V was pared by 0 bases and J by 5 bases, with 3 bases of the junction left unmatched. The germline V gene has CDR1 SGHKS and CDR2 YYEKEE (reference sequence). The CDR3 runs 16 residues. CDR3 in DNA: TGTGCCAGCAGCTTGGGGACTAGCGGGGGGATTGAGACCCAGTACTTC. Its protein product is CASSLGTSGGIETQYF. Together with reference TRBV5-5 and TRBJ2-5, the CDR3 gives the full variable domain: DAGVTQSPTHLIKTRGQQVTLRCSPISGHKSVSWYQQVLGQGPQFIFQYYEKEERGRGNFPDRFSARQFPNYSSELNVNALLLGDSALYLCASSLGTSGGIETQYFGPGTRLLVL.

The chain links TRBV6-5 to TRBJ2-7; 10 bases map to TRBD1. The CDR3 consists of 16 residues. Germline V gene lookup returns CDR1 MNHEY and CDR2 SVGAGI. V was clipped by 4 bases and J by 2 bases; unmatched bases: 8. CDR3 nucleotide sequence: TGTGCCAGCAGTTCCAGAATTGACAGGGGGCCCTACGAGCAGTACTTC. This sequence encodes CASSSRIDRGPYEQYF.

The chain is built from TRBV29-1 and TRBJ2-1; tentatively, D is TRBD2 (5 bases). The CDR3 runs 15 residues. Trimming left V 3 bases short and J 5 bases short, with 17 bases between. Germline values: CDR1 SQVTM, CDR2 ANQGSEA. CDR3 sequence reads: CSVEVPGKRDNEQFF. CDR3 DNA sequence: TGCAGCGTTGAGGTCCCCGGGAAGAGAGACAATGAGCAGTTCTTC.

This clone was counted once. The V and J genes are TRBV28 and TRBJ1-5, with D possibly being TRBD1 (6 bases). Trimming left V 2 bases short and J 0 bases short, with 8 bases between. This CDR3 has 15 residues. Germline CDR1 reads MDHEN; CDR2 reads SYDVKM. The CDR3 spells CASSLAGASNQPQHF. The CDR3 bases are TGTGCCAGCAGTTTAGCGGGGGCTAGCAATCAGCCCCAGCATTTT.

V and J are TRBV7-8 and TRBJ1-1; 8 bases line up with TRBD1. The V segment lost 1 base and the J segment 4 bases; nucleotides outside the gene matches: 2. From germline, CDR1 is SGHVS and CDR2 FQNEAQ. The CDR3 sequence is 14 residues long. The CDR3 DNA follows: TGTGCCAGCAGCTTAGACAGGGGGTCCACTGAAGCTTTCTTT. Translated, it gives CASSLDRGSTEAFF.

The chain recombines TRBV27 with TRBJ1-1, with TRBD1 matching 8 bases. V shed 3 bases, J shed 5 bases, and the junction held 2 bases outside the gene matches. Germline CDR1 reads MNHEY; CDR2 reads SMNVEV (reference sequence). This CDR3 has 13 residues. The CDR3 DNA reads TGTGCCAGCAGTTTGACAGGGGAGACTGAAGCTTTCTTT. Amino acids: CASSLTGETEAFF.

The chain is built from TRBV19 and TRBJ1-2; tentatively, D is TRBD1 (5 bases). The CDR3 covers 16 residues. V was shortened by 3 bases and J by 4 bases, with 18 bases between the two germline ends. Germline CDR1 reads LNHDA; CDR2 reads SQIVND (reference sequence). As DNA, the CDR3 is TGTGCCAGTAGTATTGGGGCCTTAGGAATGAGCTATGGCTACACCTTC. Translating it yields CASSIGALGMSYGYTF. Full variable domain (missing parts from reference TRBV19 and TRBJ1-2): DGGITQSPKYLFRKEGQNVTLSCEQNLNHDAMYWYRQDPGQGLRLIYYSQIVNDFQKGDIAEGYSVSREKKESFPLTVTSAQKNPTAFYLCASSIGALGMSYGYTFGSGTRLTVV.

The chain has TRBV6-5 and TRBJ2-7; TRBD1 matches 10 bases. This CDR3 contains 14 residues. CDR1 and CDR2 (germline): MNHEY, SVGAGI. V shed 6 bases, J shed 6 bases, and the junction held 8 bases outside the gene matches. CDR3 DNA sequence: TGTGCCAGCAGCCCTTCCGGACAGGGGGGCGAGCAGTACTTC. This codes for CASSPSGQGGEQYF.

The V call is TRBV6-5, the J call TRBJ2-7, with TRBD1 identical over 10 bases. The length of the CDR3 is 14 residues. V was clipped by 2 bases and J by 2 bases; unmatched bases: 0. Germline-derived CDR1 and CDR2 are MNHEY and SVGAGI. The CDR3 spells CASSYDRGPYEQYF. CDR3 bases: TGTGCCAGCAGTTACGACAGGGGGCCCTACGAGCAGTACTTC.

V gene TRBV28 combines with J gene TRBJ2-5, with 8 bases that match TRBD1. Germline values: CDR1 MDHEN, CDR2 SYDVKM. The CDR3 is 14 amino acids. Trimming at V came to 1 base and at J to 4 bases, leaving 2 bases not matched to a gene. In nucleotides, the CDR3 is TGTGCCAGCAGTTTATCAGGGGGCTTAGAGACCCAGTACTTC. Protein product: CASSLSGGLETQYF. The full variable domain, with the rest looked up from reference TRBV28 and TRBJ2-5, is DVKVTQSSRYLVKRTGEKVFLECVQDMDHENMFWYRQDPGLGLRLIYFSYDVKMKEKGDIPEGYSVSREKKERFSLILESASTNQTSMYLCASSLSGGLETQYFGPGTRLLVL.

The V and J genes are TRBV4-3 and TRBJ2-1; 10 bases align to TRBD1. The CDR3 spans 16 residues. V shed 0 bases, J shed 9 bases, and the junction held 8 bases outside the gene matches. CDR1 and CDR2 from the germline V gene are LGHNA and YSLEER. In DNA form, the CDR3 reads TGCGCCAGCAGCCAAGAGCGGACAGGGGGTCTCGGTGAGCAGTTCTTC. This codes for CASSQERTGGLGEQFF.

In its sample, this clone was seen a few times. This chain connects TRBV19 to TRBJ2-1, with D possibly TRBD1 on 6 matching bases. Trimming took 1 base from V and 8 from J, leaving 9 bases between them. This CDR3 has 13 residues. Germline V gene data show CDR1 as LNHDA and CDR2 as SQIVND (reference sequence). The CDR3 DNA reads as TGTGCCAGTAGTATAGGGGGGCAGGATGAGCAGTTCTTC. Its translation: CASSIGGQDEQFF.

CDR3 sequence reads: CASSGRTARGGELFF. CDR3 nucleotides: TGCGCCAGCAGCGGTAGGACGGCTAGGGGCGGGGAGCTGTTTTTT. The rearrangement uses TRBV10-1 and TRBJ2-2, with D possibly matching TRBD1 (5 bases). The V end was cut by 6 bases, the J end by 7 bases, with 18 bases between. The germline V gene has CDR1 WNHNN and CDR2 SYGVQD (reference sequence). This CDR3 is 15 amino acids long.

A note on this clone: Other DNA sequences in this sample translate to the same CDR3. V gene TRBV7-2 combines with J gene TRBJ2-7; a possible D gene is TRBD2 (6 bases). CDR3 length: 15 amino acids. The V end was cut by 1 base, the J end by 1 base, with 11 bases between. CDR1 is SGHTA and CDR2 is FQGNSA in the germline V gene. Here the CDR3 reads CASSLGGGISYEQYF. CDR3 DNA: TGTGCCAGCAGCTTAGGAGGCGGGATATCCTACGAGCAGTACTTC.

CDR3 in amino acids: CASSRSTDTQYF. As DNA, the CDR3 is TGCGCCAGCAGCCGGAGCACAGATACGCAGTATTTT. This chain joins TRBV5-1 and TRBJ2-3; D gene ambiguous. This CDR3 contains 12 residues. V dropped 4 bases and J dropped 0 bases, with 3 bases sitting between them. Germline V CDR1 and CDR2: SGHRS, YFSETQ.

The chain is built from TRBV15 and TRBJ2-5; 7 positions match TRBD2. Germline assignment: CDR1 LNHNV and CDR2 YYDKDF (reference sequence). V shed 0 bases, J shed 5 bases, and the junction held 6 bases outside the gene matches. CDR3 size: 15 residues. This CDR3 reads CATSRDGGSGETQYF. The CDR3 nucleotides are TGTGCCACCAGCAGAGATGGGGGTAGCGGGGAGACCCAGTACTTC.